What follows are 31 T cell receptor beta chains derived from one specimen sequenced in a study of glioma-infiltrating T cells (dated by TCRdb to 2016 to 2017). The instrument was an Illumina MiSeq. The iRepertoire nested amplicon-rescue multiplex PCR (arm-PCR) platform was used to amplify TCR alpha and beta CDR3 regions from RNA. TCRdb reprocessing: public reads trimmed at Q25 with fastp, clones called with MiXCR, in-frame beta chains kept. Duplicate CDR3 protein sequences are folded into a single record with the most common DNA and genes. For this sample the table gives 400,000 or so distinct CDR3 sequences, of which roughly two fifths were detected only once. Jointly, the top ten make up around 12% of the sample. Sequencing input: glioma tissue, nonneoplastic brain tissue, or PBMCs (not recorded which). The source is a human donor with low-grade glioma or glioblastoma, undergoing nonglioma brain surgery, or in good health (not recorded which).

This clonotype was seen a handful of times. The chain is built from TRBV4-3 and TRBJ2-5; D unclear. CDR1 LGHNA and CDR2 YSLEER come from the germline V gene. This CDR3 region has 14 residues. Trimming left V 2 bases short and J 5 bases short, with 12 bases between. This chain's CDR3 is CASSQRLSKETQYF. The CDR3 DNA reads TGCGCCAGCAGCCAACGGCTTAGCAAGGAGACCCAGTACTTC.

This chain connects TRBV18 to TRBJ2-5; D could derive from TRBD1 or TRBD2 (5 bases each). The V end was cut by 1 base, the J end by 3 bases, with 12 bases between. The germline CDR1 and CDR2 sequences are KGHSH and LQKENI. This CDR3 region has 15 residues. Here the CDR3 DNA reads TGTGCCAGCTCACCACTCGGGGCAGAAGAAGAGACCCAGTACTTC. It specifies CASSPLGAEEETQYF. The full variable domain, with the rest looked up from reference TRBV18 and TRBJ2-5, is NAGVMQNPRHLVRRRGQEARLRCSPMKGHSHVYWYRQLPEEGLKFMVYLQKENIIDESGMPKERFSAEFPKEGPSILRIQQVVRGDSAAYFCASSPLGAEEETQYFGPGTRLLVL.

This clonotype was counted many times. This chain uses TRBV27 with TRBJ2-3; D possibly corresponds to TRBD2 (6 bases). The CDR3 is made up of 17 amino acids. Trimming removed 5 bases at V and 3 bases at J, with 21 bases between. From germline, CDR1 is MNHEY and CDR2 SMNVEV (reference sequence). The chain's CDR3 is CASSHTSSLGGTDTQYF. The CDR3 DNA reads as TGTGCCAGCAGTCACACTAGCTCCTTGGGAGGTACAGATACGCAGTATTTT.

The sample holds many counts of this clonotype. V gene TRBV4-3 combines with J gene TRBJ2-3, with D hard to call. Germline V gene lookup returns CDR1 LGHNA and CDR2 YSLEER. V lost 4 bases and J 3 bases, leaving 14 bases between the germline ends. The CDR3 contains 15 residues. CDR3 sequence: CASSLVIGQTDTQYF. The CDR3 bases are TGCGCCAGCAGCCTAGTTATCGGGCAGACAGATACGCAGTATTTT.

This clonotype has a handful of counts. V and J are TRBV20-1 and TRBJ2-7; 11 bases map to TRBD2. The CDR3 is 14 residues long. Germline trimming cut 1 base from V and 3 bases from J; bases unmatched to any gene: 2. Germline CDR1 reads DFQATT; CDR2 reads SNEGSKA (reference sequence). In DNA, the CDR3 is TGCAGTGCTAGAGTCGGACTAGCGGGCTACGAGCAGTACTTC. Its protein is CSARVGLAGYEQYF.

Points on this clonotype: One junction end disagrees with the germline gene, perhaps due to a read error. V and J are TRBV28 and TRBJ1-5; D may be TRBD1 (6 bases). The V gene's germline CDR1 is MDHEN and CDR2 SYDVKM. The CDR3 extends over 13 amino acids. CDR3 region: CASVDSLNQTQHF. CDR3 nucleotides: TGTGCCAGCGTGGACAGCCTCAATCAGACCCAGCATTTT.

V and J are TRBV9 and TRBJ2-4; D is possibly TRBD2 (5 bases). CDR1 SGDLS and CDR2 YYNGEE come from the germline V gene. Trimming removed 2 bases at V and 6 bases at J, with 15 bases between. The CDR3 has 15 residues. CDR3 nucleotides: TGTGCCAGCAGCGTGACCCCCGGGAACGGAAACATTCAGTACTTC. It codes for CASSVTPGNGNIQYF.

The gene calls are TRBV6-1 and TRBJ2-7; D is ambiguous. This CDR3 spans 14 amino acids. Looked up from germline, CDR1 is MNHNS and CDR2 is SASEGT. V was clipped by 4 bases and J by 3 bases, with 13 bases between them. The CDR3 here is CASSGNLLYYEQYF. The DNA of the CDR3 is TGTGCCAGCAGTGGAAATCTCTTATACTACGAGCAGTACTTC.

The rearrangement links TRBV10-3 to TRBJ1-1; weak D call: TRBD1 (5 bases). The CDR3 has 12 amino acids. Germline values: CDR1 ENHRY, CDR2 SYGVKD. Trimming cost V 6 bases and J 7 bases, with 12 bases left between them. CDR3 region: CAISQGADEAFF. In DNA, the CDR3 is TGTGCCATCAGCCAAGGGGCCGATGAAGCTTTCTTT.

Notes on this clonotype: One end of the junction does not line up with germline, which may come from a read error. The chain joins TRBV28 to TRBJ2-1; 9 bases are a match to TRBD1. The CDR3 consists of 16 residues. CDR1 is MDHEN, CDR2 SYDVKM, per germline. CDR3 coding DNA: TGTGCCAGCAGCCGTTCCCACGGGACAGGGAGCCACGAGCAGCACTTC. Protein: CASSRSHGTGSHEQHF.

The rearrangement joins TRBV6-2 or TRBV6-3 to TRBJ1-1; a weak D match, TRBD1 (5 bases). CDR3 length: 13 residues. V was clipped by 6 bases and J by 3 bases, with 11 bases between them. Germline loops: CDR1 MNHEY, CDR2 SVGEGT. CDR3: CASSRDPYTEAFF. CDR3 in DNA: TGTGCCAGCAGCCGGGACCCCTACACTGAAGCTTTCTTT.

This clonotype has only a few counts. V and J are TRBV18 and TRBJ2-3; no clear D. This CDR3 spans 14 amino acids. Germline CDR1 KGHSH, CDR2 LQKENI. Trimming cost V 3 bases and J 6 bases, with 13 bases left between them. DNA of the CDR3: TGTGCCAGCTCACCCCCTGGCTCAACGGATACGCAGTATTTT. Residues: CASSPPGSTDTQYF.

At least ten counts were recorded for this clonotype. The chain employs TRBV27 and TRBJ1-2, with 8 bases identical to TRBD1. The CDR3 is 15 residues long. Per germline, CDR1 MNHEY and CDR2 SMNVEV (reference sequence). V was pared by 5 bases and J by 6 bases, with 11 bases of the junction left unmatched. CDR3 DNA: TGTGCCAGCAGTCCCTGGGACAGGCGACGTAATGGCTACACCTTC. This codes for CASSPWDRRRNGYTF.

The V gene is TRBV20-1, the J gene TRBJ2-5; 8 bases fit TRBD1. This CDR3 has 13 amino acids. Germline values: CDR1 DFQATT, CDR2 SNEGSKA (reference sequence). With 5 bases clipped from V and 4 bases from J, the junction kept 6 bases outside the gene matches. The CDR3 DNA is TGCAGTGCTCCCGGACAGGGCAGAGAGACCCAGTACTTC. Its protein product is CSAPGQGRETQYF.

This rearrangement joins TRBV27 to TRBJ2-5; 9 bases are a match to TRBD2. This CDR3 has 15 residues. Germline CDR1 and CDR2: MNHEY and SMNVEV (reference sequence). V lost 6 bases, J lost 5 bases, and 10 bases stayed unmatched. The DNA for the CDR3 is TGTGCCAGCAGGGCAGCGGGAGGTTTGAAGGAGACCCAGTACTTC. Its protein product is CASRAAGGLKETQYF.

The V and J genes are TRBV20-1 and TRBJ2-1, with 7 bases lining up with TRBD2. Germline CDR1 reads DFQATT; CDR2 reads SNEGSKA (reference sequence). The CDR3 consists of 16 residues. The ends lost 5 bases at V and 5 bases at J; junction bases unmatched: 15. The CDR3 bases are TGCAGTGCTTCCTCCCCGACTAGCCCGATAAACAATGAGCAGTTCTTC. This encodes CSASSPTSPINNEQFF.

V is TRBV2 and J is TRBJ2-7; D remains ambiguous. This CDR3 region has 12 residues. V dropped 9 bases and J dropped 2 bases, with 11 bases sitting between them. Germline loops: CDR1 SNHLY, CDR2 FYNNEI. The CDR3 here is CASLSGTYEQYF. As DNA, the CDR3 is TGTGCCAGTCTTTCGGGTACCTACGAGCAGTACTTC.

The chain is built from TRBV12-3 or TRBV12-4 and TRBJ2-2, with 9 bases fitting TRBD2. CDR3 length: 17 residues. V shed 3 bases and J 3 bases; nucleotides not matched to a gene: 8. The CDR3 DNA is TGTGCCAGCAGTTTCGCCCTTGAGCGGGGGGACACCGGGGAGCTGTTTTTT. Amino acid sequence: CASSFALERGDTGELFF.

This clonotype was detected a few times. The chain has TRBV27 and TRBJ2-5; TRBD1 agrees at 8 bases. V shed 4 bases, J shed 5 bases, and the junction held 9 bases outside the gene matches. CDR3 length equals 15 residues. Germline values: CDR1 MNHEY, CDR2 SMNVEV (reference sequence). In DNA form, the CDR3 reads TGTGCCAGCAGTTGGACAGGGACACTGAGGGAGACCCAGTACTTC. It encodes CASSWTGTLRETQYF.

The V gene is TRBV11-2, the J gene TRBJ1-1; 7 nucleotides line up with TRBD1. This CDR3 is 13 amino acids long. With V trimmed by 2 bases and J by 5 bases, 2 bases remained unmatched. CDR1 is SGHAT and CDR2 is FQNNGV in the germline V gene. CDR3 region: CASSLPGGTEAFF. CDR3 nucleotides: TGTGCCAGCAGCTTACCAGGGGGGACTGAAGCTTTCTTT.

Note on this clonotype: No conserved phenylalanine or tryptophan is present at the end of the CDR3, so a read error is the likely explanation. The V gene is TRBV4-1, the J gene TRBJ2-1; a possible D gene is TRBD2 (5 bases). V was pared by 4 bases and J by 0 bases, with 16 bases between. CDR3 length: 17 residues. Germline CDR1 and CDR2: MGHRA and YSYEKL. DNA for the CDR3: TGCGCCAGCAGCCCCCGCCCTGAGGGTTTCTCCTACAATGAGCAGTTCTCC. This gives the protein CASSPRPEGFSYNEQFS.

This chain joins TRBV12-3 or TRBV12-4 and TRBJ2-1; 8 bases agree with TRBD2. This CDR3 is 15 amino acids long. V shed 6 bases, J shed 6 bases, and the junction held 10 bases outside the gene matches. DNA for the CDR3: TGTGCCAGCAGAACCGGGACTAGGGGGATCAATGAGCAGTTCTTC. It specifies CASRTGTRGINEQFF.

A word on this clonotype: Possible read error: a much larger clone is one base away. This chain uses TRBV4-2 with TRBJ2-7; TRBD2 matches 7 bases. Germline V gene sequence: CDR1 LGHNA, CDR2 YNFKEQ. CDR3 length equals 17 residues. V lost 5 bases to trimming and J lost 4 bases; unmatched junction nucleotides: 17. The CDR3 nucleotides are TGTGCCAGCAGCAAATCCGGACTAGAGGGAGTCGATTACGAGCAGTACTTC. It is translated as CASSKSGLEGVDYEQYF.

Comments on this clonotype: Being one base from a much bigger clone, this may be a read error. The chain links TRBV27 to TRBJ2-7; the D is unclear. The CDR3 is made up of 14 amino acids. The V end lost 4 bases, the J end lost 5 bases, and 15 bases lay between the germline ends. Germline CDR1 reads MNHEY; CDR2 reads SMNVEV (reference sequence). The CDR3 nucleotides read TGTGCCAGCAGTTACTTTCCAAGGTCAAACGAGCAGTACTTC. It codes for CASSYFPRSNEQYF.

In the case of this clonotype: A much more abundant neighbour one base away suggests this may be a read error. The gene calls are TRBV6-8 and TRBJ1-5; no clear D gene. Per the germline V gene, CDR1 is MNHGY and CDR2 is SAAAGT. The CDR3 length is 14 residues. The CDR3 sequence is CATLIPMGNQPQRF. The CDR3 nucleotides read TGTGCCACCCTTATCCCCATGGGCAATCAGCCCCAGCGTTTT.

This chain connects TRBV28 to TRBJ2-1, with D maybe TRBD1 (7 bases). The germline V gene encodes CDR1 MDHEN and CDR2 SYDVKM. The CDR3 contains 18 residues. The V gene lost 3 bases and the J gene lost 7 bases, with 25 bases spanning the gap. CDR3 protein: CASSLDQRRLGGSNEQFF. CDR3 nucleotides: TGTGCCAGCAGTTTGGACCAGAGACGACTAGGGGGCAGTAATGAGCAGTTCTTC.

This clonotype was counted a few times. The genes are TRBV29-1 and TRBJ2-3; D gene uncertain. V was cut by 3 bases and J by 7 bases, with 11 bases left in between. Looked up from germline, CDR1 is SQVTM and CDR2 is ANQGSEA. The CDR3 covers 12 residues. CDR3 loop: CSVETQRYTQYF. Here the CDR3 DNA reads TGCAGCGTTGAGACACAGCGATATACGCAGTATTTT.

Comments on this clonotype: This may arise from a read error, as a much more abundant clone is one base away. The CDR3 nucleotides read TGCATTGCTAGACGACTAGCCCAAGAGACCCAGTACTTC. The encoded protein is CIARRLAQETQYF. The V and J genes are TRBV20-1 and TRBJ2-5, with TRBD2 matching 7 bases. Looked up from germline, CDR1 is DFQATT and CDR2 is SNEGSKA (reference sequence). CDR3 size: 13 residues.

To note about this clonotype: A read error may explain this, as a much larger clone is one base away. This rearrangement joins TRBV25-1 to TRBJ1-2; D is undetermined. Germline V gene sequence: CDR1 MGHDK, CDR2 SYGVNS. The V and J ends lost 2 bases and 2 bases respectively, with 6 bases between them. The CDR3 consists of 13 residues. The CDR3 is CASSETGNYGYTF. CDR3 in DNA: TGTGCCAGCAGTGAAACCGGAAACTATGGCTACACCTTC.

In regard to this clonotype: A read error is possible here, since a much larger clone lies one base away. Since the CDR3 does not end with the conserved phenylalanine or tryptophan, this likely comes from a read error. The chain couples TRBV20-1 to TRBJ2-1, with TRBD1 identical over 8 bases. Germline lookup yields CDR1 DFQATT and CDR2 SNEGSKA (reference sequence). This CDR3 contains 14 residues. J was trimmed by 3 bases and V by 6 bases; bases with no gene match: 7. This CDR3 is CSAPGQVIYNEQFS. CDR3 nucleotide sequence: TGCAGTGCCCCGGGACAGGTTATCTACAATGAGCAGTTCTCC.

The chain couples TRBV6-2 or TRBV6-3 to TRBJ2-1; the D gene is possibly TRBD2 (6 bases). Per germline, CDR1 MNHEY and CDR2 SVGEGT. V was trimmed by 8 bases and J by 4 bases, leaving 12 bases between them. The CDR3 has 13 amino acids. The CDR3 loop is CASRTTRYNEQFF. The CDR3 coding sequence is TGTGCCAGCCGGACTACAAGATACAATGAGCAGTTCTTC.